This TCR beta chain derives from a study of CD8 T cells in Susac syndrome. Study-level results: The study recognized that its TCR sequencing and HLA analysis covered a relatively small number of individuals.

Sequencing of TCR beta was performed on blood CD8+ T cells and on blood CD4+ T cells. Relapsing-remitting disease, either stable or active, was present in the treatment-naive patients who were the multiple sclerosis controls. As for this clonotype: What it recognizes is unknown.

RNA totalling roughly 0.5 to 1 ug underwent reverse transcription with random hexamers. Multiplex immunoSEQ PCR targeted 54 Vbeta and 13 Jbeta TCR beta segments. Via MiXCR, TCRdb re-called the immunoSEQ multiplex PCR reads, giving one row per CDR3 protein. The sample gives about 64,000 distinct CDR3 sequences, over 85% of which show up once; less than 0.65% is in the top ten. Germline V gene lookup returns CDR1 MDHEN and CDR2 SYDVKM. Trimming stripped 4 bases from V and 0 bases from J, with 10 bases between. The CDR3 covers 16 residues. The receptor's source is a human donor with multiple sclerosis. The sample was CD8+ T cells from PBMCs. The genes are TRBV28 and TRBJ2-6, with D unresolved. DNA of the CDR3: TGTGCCAGCAGTTACGACGGTATCTCTGGGGCCAACGTCCTGACTTTC. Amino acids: CASSYDGISGANVLTF.